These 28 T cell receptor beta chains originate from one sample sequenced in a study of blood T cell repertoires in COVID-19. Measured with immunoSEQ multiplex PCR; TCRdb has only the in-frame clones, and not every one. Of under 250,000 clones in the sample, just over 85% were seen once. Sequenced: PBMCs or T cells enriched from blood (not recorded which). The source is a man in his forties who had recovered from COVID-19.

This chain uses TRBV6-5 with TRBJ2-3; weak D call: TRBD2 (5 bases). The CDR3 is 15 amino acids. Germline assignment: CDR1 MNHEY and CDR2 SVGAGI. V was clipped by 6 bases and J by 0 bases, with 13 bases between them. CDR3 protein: CASRGSGYSTDTQYF. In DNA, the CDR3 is TGTGCCAGCAGGGGGAGCGGATACAGCACAGATACGCAGTATTTT.

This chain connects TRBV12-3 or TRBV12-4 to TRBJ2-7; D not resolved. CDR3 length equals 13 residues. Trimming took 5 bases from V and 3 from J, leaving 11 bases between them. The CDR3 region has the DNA TGTGCCAGCAGTCGCTTGAGTAACTACGAGCAGTACTTC. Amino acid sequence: CASSRLSNYEQYF.

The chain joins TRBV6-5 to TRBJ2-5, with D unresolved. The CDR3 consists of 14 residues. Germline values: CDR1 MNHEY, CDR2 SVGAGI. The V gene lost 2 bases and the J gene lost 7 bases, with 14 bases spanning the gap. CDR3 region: CASSYKTLDGTQYF. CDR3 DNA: TGTGCCAGCAGTTACAAGACTTTAGACGGGACCCAGTACTTC.

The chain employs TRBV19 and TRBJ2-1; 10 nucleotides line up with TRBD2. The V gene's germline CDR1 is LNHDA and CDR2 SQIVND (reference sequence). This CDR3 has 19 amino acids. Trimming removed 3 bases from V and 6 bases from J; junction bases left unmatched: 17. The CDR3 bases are TGTGCCAGTAGTATGGGGCCAGTGGGTGGAAGCGGGAGGGCCAATGAGCAGTTCTTC. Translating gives CASSMGPVGGSGRANEQFF.

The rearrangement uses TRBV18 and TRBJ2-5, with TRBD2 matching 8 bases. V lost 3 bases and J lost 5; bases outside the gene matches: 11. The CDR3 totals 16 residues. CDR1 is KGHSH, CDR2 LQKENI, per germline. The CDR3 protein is CASSPVWSGGVETQYF. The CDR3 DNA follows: TGTGCCAGCTCACCGGTTTGGTCCGGGGGGGTGGAGACCCAGTACTTC.

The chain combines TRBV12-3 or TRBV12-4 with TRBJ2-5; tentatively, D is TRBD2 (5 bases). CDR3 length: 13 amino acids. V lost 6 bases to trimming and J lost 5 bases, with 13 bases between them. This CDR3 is CASRGVYGETQYF. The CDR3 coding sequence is TGTGCCAGCAGGGGAGTTTATGGGGAGACCCAGTACTTC.

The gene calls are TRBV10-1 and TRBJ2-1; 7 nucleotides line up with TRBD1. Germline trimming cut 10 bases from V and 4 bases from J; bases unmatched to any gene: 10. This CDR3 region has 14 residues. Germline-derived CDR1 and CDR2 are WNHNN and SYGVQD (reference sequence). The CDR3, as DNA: TGCGCCACCCCTGGGACAGACCGTTACAATGAGCAGTTCTTC. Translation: CATPGTDRYNEQFF.

The CDR3, as DNA: TGTGCCAGCAGCTTATCACTAGCGGGAGACGGGGAGACCCAGTACTTC. Its protein is CASSLSLAGDGETQYF. The V call is TRBV7-6, the J call TRBJ2-5; 11 nucleotides match TRBD2. Germline V CDR1 and CDR2: SGHVS, FNYEAQ. The V segment lost 2 bases and the J segment 5 bases; nucleotides outside the gene matches: 7. This CDR3 has 16 residues. The entire variable domain, with the rest obtained from reference TRBV7-6 and TRBJ2-5, is as follows: GAGVSQSPRYKVTKRGQDVALRCDPISGHVSLYWYRQALGQGPEFLTYFNYEAQQDKSGLPNDRFSAERPEGSISTLTIQRTEQRDSAMYRCASSLSLAGDGETQYFGPGTRLLVL.

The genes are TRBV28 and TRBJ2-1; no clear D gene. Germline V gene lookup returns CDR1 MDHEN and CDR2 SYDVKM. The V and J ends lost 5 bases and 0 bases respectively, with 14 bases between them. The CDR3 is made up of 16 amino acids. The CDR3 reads CASSPPPPSSYNEQFF. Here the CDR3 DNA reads TGTGCCAGCAGTCCTCCCCCCCCCTCCTCCTACAATGAGCAGTTCTTC.

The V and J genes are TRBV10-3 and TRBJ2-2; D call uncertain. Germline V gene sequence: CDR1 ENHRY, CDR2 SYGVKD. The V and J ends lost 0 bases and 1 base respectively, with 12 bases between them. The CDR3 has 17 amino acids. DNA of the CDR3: TGTGCCATCAGTGAGTCGATGGGCACCCGGAACACCGGGGAGCTGTTTTTT. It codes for CAISESMGTRNTGELFF.

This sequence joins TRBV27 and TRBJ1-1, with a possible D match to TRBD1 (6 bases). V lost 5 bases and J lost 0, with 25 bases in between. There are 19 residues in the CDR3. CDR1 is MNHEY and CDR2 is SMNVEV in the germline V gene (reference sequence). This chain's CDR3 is CASSRVLNYRESMNTEAFF. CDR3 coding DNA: TGTGCCAGCAGTCGCGTATTAAATTACAGGGAATCTATGAACACTGAAGCTTTCTTT.

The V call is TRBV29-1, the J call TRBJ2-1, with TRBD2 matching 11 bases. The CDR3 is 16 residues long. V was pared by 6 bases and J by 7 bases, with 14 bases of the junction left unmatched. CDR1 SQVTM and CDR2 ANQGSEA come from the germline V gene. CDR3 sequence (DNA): TGCAGCGTCGAGTCTAGCGGGAGGTCACAAGGAAATGAGCAGTTCTTC. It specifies CSVESSGRSQGNEQFF.

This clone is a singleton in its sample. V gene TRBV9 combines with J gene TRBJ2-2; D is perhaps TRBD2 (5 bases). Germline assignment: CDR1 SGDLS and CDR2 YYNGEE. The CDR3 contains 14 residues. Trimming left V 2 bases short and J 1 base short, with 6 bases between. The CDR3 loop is CASSVGLNTGELFF. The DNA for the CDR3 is TGTGCCAGCAGCGTTGGACTGAACACCGGGGAGCTGTTTTTT.

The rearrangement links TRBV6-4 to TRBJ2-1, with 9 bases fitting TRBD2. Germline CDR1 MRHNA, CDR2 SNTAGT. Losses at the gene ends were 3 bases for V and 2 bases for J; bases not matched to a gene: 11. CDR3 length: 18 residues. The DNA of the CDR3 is TGTGCCAGCAGTGATCAAAAGGCGGGAGGGCCGCCCTACAATGAGCAGTTCTTC. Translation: CASSDQKAGGPPYNEQFF.

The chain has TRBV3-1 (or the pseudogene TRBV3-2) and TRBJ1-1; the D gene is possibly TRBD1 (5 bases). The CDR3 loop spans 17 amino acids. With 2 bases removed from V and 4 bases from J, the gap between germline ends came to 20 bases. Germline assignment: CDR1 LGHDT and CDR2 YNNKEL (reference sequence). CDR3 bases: TGTGCCAGCAGCCAATGGGAGGGGTTTAAAAAGGGCACTGAAGCTTTCTTT. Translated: CASSQWEGFKKGTEAFF.

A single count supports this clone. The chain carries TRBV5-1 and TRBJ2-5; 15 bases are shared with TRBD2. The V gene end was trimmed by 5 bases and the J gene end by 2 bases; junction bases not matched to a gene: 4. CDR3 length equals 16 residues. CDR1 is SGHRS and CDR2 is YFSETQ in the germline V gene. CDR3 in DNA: TGCGCCAGCAGAAATGGACTAGCGGGAGGGCAAGAGACCCAGTACTTC. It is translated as CASRNGLAGGQETQYF.

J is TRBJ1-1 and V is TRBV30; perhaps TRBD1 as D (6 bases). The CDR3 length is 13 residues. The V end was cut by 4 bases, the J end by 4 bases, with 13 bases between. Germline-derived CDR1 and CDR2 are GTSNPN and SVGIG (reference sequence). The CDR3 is CAWILGGGTEAFF. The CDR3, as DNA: TGTGCCTGGATCTTAGGGGGGGGCACTGAAGCTTTCTTT.

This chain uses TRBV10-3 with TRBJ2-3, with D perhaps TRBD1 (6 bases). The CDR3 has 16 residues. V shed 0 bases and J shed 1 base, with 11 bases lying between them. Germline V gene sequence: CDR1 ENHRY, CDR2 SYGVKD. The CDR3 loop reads CAISESGRGGTDTQYF. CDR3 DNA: TGTGCCATCAGTGAGTCGGGCAGGGGCGGCACAGATACGCAGTATTTT.

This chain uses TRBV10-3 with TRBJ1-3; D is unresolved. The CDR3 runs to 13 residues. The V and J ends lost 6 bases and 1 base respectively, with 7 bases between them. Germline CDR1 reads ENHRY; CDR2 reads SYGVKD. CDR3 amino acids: CAIRAPSGNTIYF. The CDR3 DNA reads TGTGCCATCAGAGCTCCGTCTGGAAACACCATATATTTT.

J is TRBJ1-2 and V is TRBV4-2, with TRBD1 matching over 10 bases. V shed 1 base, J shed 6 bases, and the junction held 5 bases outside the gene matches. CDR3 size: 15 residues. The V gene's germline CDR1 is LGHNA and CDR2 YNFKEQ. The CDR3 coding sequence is TGTGCCAGCAGCCAAGGACAGGGGGCGCGGGATGGCTACACCTTC. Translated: CASSQGQGARDGYTF.

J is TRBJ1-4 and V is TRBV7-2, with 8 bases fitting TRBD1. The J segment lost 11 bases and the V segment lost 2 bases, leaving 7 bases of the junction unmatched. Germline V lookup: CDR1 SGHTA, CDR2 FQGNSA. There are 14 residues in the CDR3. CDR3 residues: CASSLRQGAGKLFF. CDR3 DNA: TGTGCCAGCAGCTTACGGCAGGGGGCAGGGAAACTGTTTTTT.

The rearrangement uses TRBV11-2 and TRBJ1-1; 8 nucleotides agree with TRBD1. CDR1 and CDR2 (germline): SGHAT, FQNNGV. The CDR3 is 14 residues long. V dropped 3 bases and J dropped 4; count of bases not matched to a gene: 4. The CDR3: CASSFQQGGTEAFF. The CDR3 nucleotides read TGTGCCAGCAGCTTCCAACAGGGGGGCACTGAAGCTTTCTTT.

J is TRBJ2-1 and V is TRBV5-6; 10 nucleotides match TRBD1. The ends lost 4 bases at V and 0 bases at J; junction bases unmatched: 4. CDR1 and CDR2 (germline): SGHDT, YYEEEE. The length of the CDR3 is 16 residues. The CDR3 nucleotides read TGTGCCAGCAGCCCGGACAGGGGGAGCTCCTACAATGAGCAGTTCTTC. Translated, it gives CASSPDRGSSYNEQFF.

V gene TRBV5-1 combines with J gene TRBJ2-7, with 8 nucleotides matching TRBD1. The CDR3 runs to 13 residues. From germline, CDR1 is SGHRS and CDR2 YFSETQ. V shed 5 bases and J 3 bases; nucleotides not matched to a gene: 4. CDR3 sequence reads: CASSRDRFYEQYF. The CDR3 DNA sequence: TGCGCCAGCAGTCGGGACAGGTTCTACGAGCAGTACTTC. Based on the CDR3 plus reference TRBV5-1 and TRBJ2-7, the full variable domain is KAGVTQTPRYLIKTRGQQVTLSCSPISGHRSVSWYQQTPGQGLQFLFEYFSETQRNKGNFPGRFSGRQFSNSRSEMNVSTLELGDSALYLCASSRDRFYEQYFGPGTRLTVT.

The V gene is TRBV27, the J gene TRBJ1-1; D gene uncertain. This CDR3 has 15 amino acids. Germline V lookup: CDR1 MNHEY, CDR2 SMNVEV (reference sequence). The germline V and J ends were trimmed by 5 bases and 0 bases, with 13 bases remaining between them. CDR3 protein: CASSQSSTVNTEAFF. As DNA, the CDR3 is TGTGCCAGCAGTCAATCCTCTACCGTGAACACTGAAGCTTTCTTT.

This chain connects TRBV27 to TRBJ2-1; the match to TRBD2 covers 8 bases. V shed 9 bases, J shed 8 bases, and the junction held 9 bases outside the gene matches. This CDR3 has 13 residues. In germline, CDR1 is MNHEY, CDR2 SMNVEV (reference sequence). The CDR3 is CARTPRGGDEQFF. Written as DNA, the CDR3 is TGTGCCAGGACCCCCCGGGGGGGGGATGAGCAGTTCTTC.

DNA of the CDR3: TGTGCCAGCAGCCAAGCAGGGTCCTATAATTCACCCCTCCACTTT. It codes for CASSQAGSYNSPLHF. V usage is TRBV14 and J usage is TRBJ1-6; a weak D match, TRBD1 (5 bases). Germline V gene lookup returns CDR1 SGHDN and CDR2 FVKESK. The length of the CDR3 is 15 residues. Trimming shortened V by 1 base and J by 1 base, and 5 bases separated the two germline ends. The full variable domain, rest sourced from reference TRBV14 and TRBJ1-6, is EAGVTQFPSHSVIEKGQTVTLRCDPISGHDNLYWYRRVMGKEIKFLLHFVKESKQDESGMPNNRFLAERTGGTYSTLKVQPAELEDSGVYFCASSQAGSYNSPLHFGNGTRLTVT.

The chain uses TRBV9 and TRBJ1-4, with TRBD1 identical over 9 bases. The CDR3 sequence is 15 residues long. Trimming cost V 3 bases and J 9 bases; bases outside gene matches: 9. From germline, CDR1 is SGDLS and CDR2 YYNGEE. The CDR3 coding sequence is TGTGCCAGCAGCGCCCAGGGACAGGGTTATCAAAAACTGTTTTTT. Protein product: CASSAQGQGYQKLFF.